A selection of T cell receptor beta chains follows, all from one sample in a study of response to subunit inactivated influenza vaccine. TCRdb redid the calling of the RT-PCR reads with MiXCR, one entry per CDR3 protein. Here the sample spans a few hundred thousand distinct CDR3 sequences, 11% to 15% being singletons. Sequencing used PBMCs from blood, obtained about 12 days after vaccination. The receptor set was obtained from a man aged 50 to 60 who received an inactivated influenza vaccine. The CDR3 runs from the conserved cysteine through the conserved F or W. Each record gives: V gene, J gene, CDR3 length, clone size, D gene, CDR3 DNA, CDR3 protein. D genes are given only for firm matches. Part of the rows lack a size; the others show once, few, many or a class for expanded clones.

v_call: TRBV13
j_call: TRBJ2-2
cdr3_length: 12
clone_size: few
d_call: NA
cdr3_nt: TGTGCCAGCAGCCTCCCCGACGGGGAGCTGTTTTTT
cdr3_aa: CASSLPDGELFF

v_call: TRBV9
j_call: TRBJ2-3
cdr3_length: 15
clone_size: many
d_call: NA
cdr3_nt: TGTGCCAGCAGCGCAACCTCAGGGGTAGGGGATACGCAGTATTTT
cdr3_aa: CASSATSGVGDTQYF

v_call: TRBV12-3/TRBV12-4
j_call: TRBJ2-2
cdr3_length: 14
clone_size: many
d_call: NA
cdr3_nt: TGTGCCAGCAGTTTAGCCAGTACTACCGGGGAGCTGTTTTTT
cdr3_aa: CASSLASTTGELFF

v_call: TRBV7-2
j_call: TRBJ2-2
cdr3_length: 14
clone_size: many
d_call: NA
cdr3_nt: TGTGCCAGCAGCCCCCGTTCACCGGAGGGGGAGCTGTTTTTT
cdr3_aa: CASSPRSPEGELFF

v_call: TRBV6-5
j_call: TRBJ2-1
cdr3_length: 13
clone_size: NA
d_call: NA
cdr3_nt: TGTGCCAGCAGTTACTCGACCACAGGGGAGCAGTTCTTC
cdr3_aa: CASSYSTTGEQFF

v_call: TRBV4-1
j_call: TRBJ2-5
cdr3_length: 15
clone_size: NA
d_call: TRBD1
cdr3_nt: TGCGCCAGCAGCCAAGTGGGGACAGGGGTGGAGACCCAGTACTTC
cdr3_aa: CASSQVGTGVETQYF

v_call: TRBV6-5
j_call: TRBJ2-1
cdr3_length: 16
clone_size: NA
d_call: NA
cdr3_nt: TGTGCCAGCAGTTACTCTAGTGTCCCAGGCGTCGATGAGCAGTTCTTC
cdr3_aa: CASSYSSVPGVDEQFF

v_call: TRBV20-1
j_call: TRBJ2-1
cdr3_length: 15
clone_size: NA
d_call: TRBD2
cdr3_nt: TGCAGTGCTAGAGAGGGACTAGCGCTATACAATGAGCAGTTCTTC
cdr3_aa: CSAREGLALYNEQFF

v_call: TRBV20-1
j_call: TRBJ2-5
cdr3_length: 12
clone_size: NA
d_call: TRBD1
cdr3_nt: TGCAGTACTGGACAGGGCCAAGAGACCCAGTACTTC
cdr3_aa: CSTGQGQETQYF

v_call: TRBV4-3
j_call: TRBJ2-7
cdr3_length: 15
clone_size: NA
d_call: NA
cdr3_nt: TGCGCCAGCAGCCAAGGGGGGACGGGGACCTACGAGCAGTACTTC
cdr3_aa: CASSQGGTGTYEQYF

v_call: TRBV7-8
j_call: TRBJ2-2
cdr3_length: 15
clone_size: few
d_call: NA
cdr3_nt: TGTGCCAGCAGCCATCCCTGGGCGGACACCGGGGAGCTGTTTTTT
cdr3_aa: CASSHPWADTGELFF

v_call: TRBV7-9
j_call: TRBJ2-7
cdr3_length: 14
clone_size: few
d_call: NA
cdr3_nt: TGTGCCAGCAGCTTAGCGCGGGGTTGGGACGAGCAGTACTTC
cdr3_aa: CASSLARGWDEQYF

v_call: TRBV20-1
j_call: TRBJ2-5
cdr3_length: 12
clone_size: few
d_call: NA
cdr3_nt: TGCAGTGCTAGCTGGACAGAAGAGACCCAGTACTTC
cdr3_aa: CSASWTEETQYF

v_call: TRBV5-5
j_call: TRBJ2-1
cdr3_length: 14
clone_size: few
d_call: NA
cdr3_nt: TGTGCCAGCAGCTTGTACCAGGGGGGCGATGAGCAGTTCTTC
cdr3_aa: CASSLYQGGDEQFF

v_call: TRBV10-3
j_call: TRBJ2-1
cdr3_length: 13
clone_size: NA
d_call: NA
cdr3_nt: TGTGCCATCAGTGAGGGAGGTAGCGTTCGTCGGTTCTTC
cdr3_aa: CAISEGGSVRRFF

v_call: TRBV20-1
j_call: TRBJ2-7
cdr3_length: 13
clone_size: NA
d_call: NA
cdr3_nt: TGCAGTGCTAGTTTTTTGAGACCGGACGAGCAGTACTTC
cdr3_aa: CSASFLRPDEQYF

v_call: TRBV6-1
j_call: TRBJ2-3
cdr3_length: 16
clone_size: few
d_call: NA
cdr3_nt: TGTGCCAGCAGTGAAAGGAAGGCAGGGACAACAGATACGCAGTATTTT
cdr3_aa: CASSERKAGTTDTQYF

v_call: TRBV20-1
j_call: TRBJ2-1
cdr3_length: 13
clone_size: NA
d_call: TRBD2
cdr3_nt: TGCAGTGCTCGTGGGAGGGCGGGCAATGAGCAGTTCTTC
cdr3_aa: CSARGRAGNEQFF

v_call: TRBV12-3/TRBV12-4
j_call: TRBJ2-2
cdr3_length: 14
clone_size: few
d_call: TRBD2
cdr3_nt: TGTGCCAGCAGAGCTAGCGGGGGGACCGGGGAGCTGTTTTTT
cdr3_aa: CASRASGGTGELFF

v_call: TRBV27
j_call: TRBJ2-7
cdr3_length: 15
clone_size: few
d_call: TRBD1
cdr3_nt: TGTGCCAGCAGTTTCCGGGACAGGGTAGGTTACGAGCAGTACTTC
cdr3_aa: CASSFRDRVGYEQYF

v_call: TRBV12-3/TRBV12-4
j_call: TRBJ2-2
cdr3_length: 15
clone_size: few
d_call: TRBD1
cdr3_nt: TGTGCCAGCAGCAACAGGGGCCAGAACACCGGGGAGCTGTTTTTT
cdr3_aa: CASSNRGQNTGELFF

v_call: TRBV12-3/TRBV12-4
j_call: TRBJ2-7
cdr3_length: 14
clone_size: NA
d_call: NA
cdr3_nt: TGTGCCAGCAATCAATGGGGGGTTTCCTACGAGCAGTACTTC
cdr3_aa: CASNQWGVSYEQYF

v_call: TRBV15
j_call: TRBJ2-1
cdr3_length: 15
clone_size: NA
d_call: NA
cdr3_nt: TGTGCCACCAGCAGATATAGCGGAACCTACAATGAGCAGTTCTTC
cdr3_aa: CATSRYSGTYNEQFF

v_call: TRBV6-2/TRBV6-3
j_call: TRBJ2-7
cdr3_length: 19
clone_size: few
d_call: TRBD1
cdr3_nt: TGTGCCAGCAGTTTACGAAGTCAGTACCCCCCGGGACAGAAATACGAGCAGTACTTC
cdr3_aa: CASSLRSQYPPGQKYEQYF

v_call: TRBV12-3/TRBV12-4
j_call: TRBJ2-3
cdr3_length: 12
clone_size: NA
d_call: NA
cdr3_nt: TGTGCCAGCAAAATAATCACAGATACGCAGTATTTT
cdr3_aa: CASKIITDTQYF

v_call: TRBV20-1
j_call: TRBJ2-7
cdr3_length: 15
clone_size: few
d_call: TRBD1
cdr3_nt: TGCAGTGCTACTTCAATCGGACAGGGGGCTCGCGAGCAGTACTTC
cdr3_aa: CSATSIGQGAREQYF

v_call: TRBV3-1
j_call: TRBJ1-2
cdr3_length: 12
clone_size: few
d_call: TRBD1
cdr3_nt: TGTGCCAGCAAGGGACAGGGGGGAGGCTACACCTTC
cdr3_aa: CASKGQGGGYTF

v_call: TRBV5-8
j_call: TRBJ1-4
cdr3_length: 14
clone_size: few
d_call: NA
cdr3_nt: TGTGCCAGCAGCTTGGGACTGAGTAATGAAAAACTGTTTTTT
cdr3_aa: CASSLGLSNEKLFF

v_call: TRBV18
j_call: TRBJ2-1
cdr3_length: 14
clone_size: NA
d_call: NA
cdr3_nt: TGTGCCAGCTCACCTTCGGTGGTAAGGAATGAGCAGTTCTTC
cdr3_aa: CASSPSVVRNEQFF

v_call: TRBV20-1
j_call: TRBJ1-5
cdr3_length: 13
clone_size: NA
d_call: NA
cdr3_nt: TGCAGTGCTACGGAAAATAGCAATCAGCCCCAGCATTTT
cdr3_aa: CSATENSNQPQHF

v_call: TRBV4-3
j_call: TRBJ2-1
cdr3_length: 16
clone_size: NA
d_call: TRBD2
cdr3_nt: TGCGCCAGCAGCCACCTTAGCGGGGGGGCCATCAATGAGCAGTTCTTC
cdr3_aa: CASSHLSGGAINEQFF

v_call: TRBV20-1
j_call: TRBJ1-2
cdr3_length: 14
clone_size: NA
d_call: NA
cdr3_nt: TGCAGTGCTAGAGTTTCCGGGGCTAACTATGGCTACACCTTC
cdr3_aa: CSARVSGANYGYTF

v_call: TRBV6-1
j_call: TRBJ2-2
cdr3_length: 15
clone_size: NA
d_call: TRBD1
cdr3_nt: TGTGCCAGCAGTAAAGGGACAGGGCATTACGGGGAGCTGTTTTTT
cdr3_aa: CASSKGTGHYGELFF

v_call: TRBV5-1
j_call: TRBJ1-2
cdr3_length: 14
clone_size: NA
d_call: NA
cdr3_nt: TGCGCCAGCAGCTTGGCCGTCACAGGCTATGGCTACACCTTC
cdr3_aa: CASSLAVTGYGYTF

v_call: TRBV7-2
j_call: TRBJ1-2
cdr3_length: 14
clone_size: few
d_call: TRBD1
cdr3_nt: TGTGCCAGCAGCACGCGGGACAGATACTATGGCTACACCTTC
cdr3_aa: CASSTRDRYYGYTF

v_call: TRBV6-2/TRBV6-3
j_call: TRBJ2-1
cdr3_length: 18
clone_size: NA
d_call: NA
cdr3_nt: TGTGCCAGCAGTTCGTCCCTTCCAACAGGGTTAAGTTACAATGAGCAGTTCTTC
cdr3_aa: CASSSSLPTGLSYNEQFF

v_call: TRBV5-1
j_call: TRBJ2-2
cdr3_length: 14
clone_size: NA
d_call: TRBD2
cdr3_nt: TGCGCCAGCAGCCCGGGGGGGGCCACCGGGGAGCTGTTTTTT
cdr3_aa: CASSPGGATGELFF

v_call: TRBV18
j_call: TRBJ2-3
cdr3_length: 12
clone_size: many
d_call: NA
cdr3_nt: TGTGCCAGCAGCCCAACCACAGATACGCAGTATTTT
cdr3_aa: CASSPTTDTQYF

v_call: TRBV6-5
j_call: TRBJ2-3
cdr3_length: 12
clone_size: NA
d_call: NA
cdr3_nt: TGTGCCAGCACCCCGAGTAAAGGCACGCAGTATTTT
cdr3_aa: CASTPSKGTQYF

v_call: TRBV18
j_call: TRBJ1-1
cdr3_length: 14
clone_size: NA
d_call: TRBD1
cdr3_nt: TGTGCCAGCTCAGGAGGACAGGGGCCGAATGAAGCTTTCTTT
cdr3_aa: CASSGGQGPNEAFF

v_call: TRBV4-1
j_call: TRBJ1-5
cdr3_length: 21
clone_size: many
d_call: NA
cdr3_nt: TGCGCCAGCAGCCAAGATAGGCGGTTGAAAACTCGGGTCTATAGCAATCAGCCCCAGCATTTT
cdr3_aa: CASSQDRRLKTRVYSNQPQHF

v_call: TRBV6-6
j_call: TRBJ2-1
cdr3_length: 13
clone_size: NA
d_call: NA
cdr3_nt: TGTGCCAGCAGTTACTCCCCAGGGAATGAGCAGTTCTTC
cdr3_aa: CASSYSPGNEQFF

v_call: TRBV7-2
j_call: TRBJ2-1
cdr3_length: 16
clone_size: many
d_call: NA
cdr3_nt: TGTGCCAGCAGCTCTCTAGCGCCCCAGCGCTACAATGAGCAGTTCTTC
cdr3_aa: CASSSLAPQRYNEQFF

v_call: TRBV7-9
j_call: TRBJ1-2
cdr3_length: 15
clone_size: NA
d_call: TRBD1
cdr3_nt: TGTGCCAGCAGCTTAGTTCCGGACAGGGGTAAAGGCTACACCTTC
cdr3_aa: CASSLVPDRGKGYTF

v_call: TRBV5-1
j_call: TRBJ2-7
cdr3_length: 14
clone_size: NA
d_call: NA
cdr3_nt: TGCGCCAGCAACCGCGGGACAGATTCCTACGAGCAGTACTTC
cdr3_aa: CASNRGTDSYEQYF

v_call: TRBV7-2
j_call: TRBJ2-7
cdr3_length: 13
clone_size: many
d_call: NA
cdr3_nt: TGTGCCAGCAGCTTTGGACGGGGGTACGAGCAGTACTTC
cdr3_aa: CASSFGRGYEQYF

v_call: TRBV4-2
j_call: TRBJ2-2
cdr3_length: 15
clone_size: NA
d_call: NA
cdr3_nt: TGTGCCAGCAGCCAACCCGGCTGGGGCACCGGGGAGCTGTTTTTT
cdr3_aa: CASSQPGWGTGELFF

v_call: TRBV4-2
j_call: TRBJ1-1
cdr3_length: 15
clone_size: few
d_call: TRBD1
cdr3_nt: TGTGCCAGCAGCACCCAGGACAGGGGGAACACTGAAGCTTTCTTT
cdr3_aa: CASSTQDRGNTEAFF

v_call: TRBV4-3
j_call: TRBJ2-1
cdr3_length: 17
clone_size: NA
d_call: TRBD2
cdr3_nt: TGCGCCAGCAGCCAAGGAGCTCGGGCGGGGGGCTACAATGAGCAGTTCTTC
cdr3_aa: CASSQGARAGGYNEQFF

v_call: TRBV4-3
j_call: TRBJ2-7
cdr3_length: 13
clone_size: few
d_call: NA
cdr3_nt: TGCGCCAGCAGCCACACGTCGAACTACGAGCAGTACTTC
cdr3_aa: CASSHTSNYEQYF

v_call: TRBV12-3/TRBV12-4
j_call: TRBJ2-2
cdr3_length: 15
clone_size: NA
d_call: NA
cdr3_nt: TGTGCCAGCAGCAGCATTACACTGAACACCGGGGAGCTGTTTTTT
cdr3_aa: CASSSITLNTGELFF

v_call: TRBV10-3
j_call: TRBJ2-1
cdr3_length: 14
clone_size: few
d_call: TRBD1
cdr3_nt: TGTGCCATCACTCGGGACAGGGAAAACAATGAGCAGTTCTTC
cdr3_aa: CAITRDRENNEQFF

v_call: TRBV25-1
j_call: TRBJ2-5
cdr3_length: 19
clone_size: NA
d_call: TRBD1
cdr3_nt: TGTGCCAGCAGTGAATTCCGTCCCCAACAGGGGAATGCCCAAGAGACCCAGTACTTC
cdr3_aa: CASSEFRPQQGNAQETQYF

v_call: TRBV28
j_call: TRBJ2-5
cdr3_length: 14
clone_size: few
d_call: NA
cdr3_nt: TGTGCCAGCAGTTCGGACAGTTCGGGAGAGACCCAGTACTTC
cdr3_aa: CASSSDSSGETQYF

v_call: TRBV27
j_call: TRBJ2-7
cdr3_length: 16
clone_size: few
d_call: TRBD1
cdr3_nt: TGTGCCAGCAGTTTAACGAGACAGGGCGGCCACTACGAGCAGTACTTC
cdr3_aa: CASSLTRQGGHYEQYF

v_call: TRBV12-3/TRBV12-4
j_call: TRBJ2-7
cdr3_length: 12
clone_size: few
d_call: NA
cdr3_nt: TGTGCCAGCAGTTCCCTCGGGCACGAGCAGTACTTC
cdr3_aa: CASSSLGHEQYF

v_call: TRBV27
j_call: TRBJ2-1
cdr3_length: 17
clone_size: NA
d_call: TRBD1
cdr3_nt: TGTGCCAGCAGTCCCCAATGGACAGGGGACATATACAATGAGCAGTTCTTC
cdr3_aa: CASSPQWTGDIYNEQFF

v_call: TRBV12-3/TRBV12-4
j_call: TRBJ2-3
cdr3_length: 17
clone_size: few
d_call: NA
cdr3_nt: TGTGCCAGCAGTTCTTCACAGGCGAAGCCAGGCACAGATACGCAGTATTTT
cdr3_aa: CASSSSQAKPGTDTQYF

v_call: TRBV7-2
j_call: TRBJ2-3
cdr3_length: 15
clone_size: many
d_call: NA
cdr3_nt: TGTGCCAGCAGCTTAGCGCGGCCGCCGCGAGATACGCAGTATTTT
cdr3_aa: CASSLARPPRDTQYF

v_call: TRBV20-1
j_call: TRBJ1-6
cdr3_length: 14
clone_size: NA
d_call: NA
cdr3_nt: TGCAGTGCTAGGATGGACAGAGATAATTCACCCCTCCACTTT
cdr3_aa: CSARMDRDNSPLHF